Below, 16 T cell receptor beta chains from the same sample are listed, as sequenced in a study of blood T cell repertoires in COVID-19. Here immunoSEQ multiplex PCR was the method, and the copy in TCRdb shows in-frame clones only, minus some. The data hold about 240,000 clones, with around nine tenths observed a single time. The sequencing input was PBMCs or T cells enriched from blood (not recorded which). These receptors were obtained from a woman aged 25 to 39 who had recovered from COVID-19.

The CDR3 sequence is CASSRLAGGDEQFF. Here the CDR3 DNA reads TGTGCCAGCAGCCGACTCGCAGGGGGAGATGAGCAGTTCTTC. This sequence joins TRBV3-1 (or the pseudogene TRBV3-2) and TRBJ2-1, with TRBD1 matching 7 bases. This CDR3 spans 14 amino acids. Unmatched junction bases numbered 8, after V lost 4 bases and J lost 8 bases. The germline CDR1 and CDR2 sequences are LGHDT and YNNKEL (reference sequence).

The rearrangement joins TRBV7-3 to TRBJ2-3; D may be TRBD2 (6 bases). V was pared by 4 bases and J by 3 bases, with 17 bases between. Germline V gene sequence: CDR1 SGHTA, CDR2 FQGTGA. This CDR3 is built from 16 residues. The CDR3 DNA is TGTGCCAGCAGCTGTCTTAGCGGAAACCTGACAGATACGCAGTATTTT. Its translation: CASSCLSGNLTDTQYF.

V gene TRBV9 combines with J gene TRBJ1-3, with D possibly TRBD1 on 5 matching bases. V lost 5 bases and J lost 3, with 12 bases in between. The CDR3 consists of 14 residues. Germline CDR1 is SGDLS and CDR2 is YYNGEE. CDR3 residues: CASRAHGGGNTIYF. DNA for the CDR3: TGTGCCAGCAGAGCCCACGGGGGTGGAAACACCATATATTTT. The variable domain in full, completed from reference TRBV9 and TRBJ1-3, reads DSGVTQTPKHLITATGQRVTLRCSPRSGDLSVYWYQQSLDQGLQFLIQYYNGEERAKGNILERFSAQQFPDLHSELNLSSLELGDSALYFCASRAHGGGNTIYFGEGSWLTVV.

This sequence joins TRBV28 and TRBJ2-7; possibly TRBD1 for D (5 bases). The V end was cut by 6 bases, the J end by 6 bases, with 15 bases between. From germline, CDR1 is MDHEN and CDR2 SYDVKM. The CDR3 sequence is 13 residues long. Here the CDR3 reads CASRQQVPGEQYF. DNA for the CDR3: TGTGCCAGCAGGCAACAGGTTCCTGGCGAGCAGTACTTC.

The rearrangement links TRBV4-3 to TRBJ1-2; tentative D call: TRBD1 (5 bases). V shed 0 bases and J shed 4 bases, with 12 bases lying between them. This CDR3 has 15 amino acids. Germline V lookup: CDR1 LGHNA, CDR2 YSLEER. CDR3 in DNA: TGCGCCAGCAGCCAAGATGCAGGGTGGAGCTATGGCTACACCTTC. Encoded protein: CASSQDAGWSYGYTF.

This CDR3 is CASSLAGTREGDTQYF. CDR3 DNA sequence: TGTGCCAGCAGCTTGGCCGGGACTAGGGAAGGCGATACGCAGTATTTT. The chain combines TRBV5-4 with TRBJ2-3, with 8 bases fitting TRBD2. Germline V gene sequence: CDR1 SGHNT, CDR2 YYREEE (reference sequence). This CDR3 is built from 16 residues. V was clipped by 0 bases and J by 6 bases; unmatched bases: 9.

This chain uses TRBV4-2 with TRBJ1-5; D gene uncertain. The ends were cut back, 1 base at V and 0 bases at J, with 10 bases in the middle. The germline V gene encodes CDR1 LGHNA and CDR2 YNFKEQ. The CDR3 runs 16 residues. The CDR3 is CASSQGAMDSNQPQHF. The CDR3 DNA follows: TGTGCCAGCAGCCAAGGGGCTATGGATAGCAATCAGCCCCAGCATTTT.

The V call is TRBV28, the J call TRBJ2-7; 7 positions agree with TRBD2. V was clipped by 8 bases and J by 7 bases; unmatched bases: 11. There are 13 residues in the CDR3. CDR1 and CDR2 from the germline V gene are MDHEN and SYDVKM. CDR3 nucleotides: TGTGCCAGCTTTTTGGTGGAGGGAGGGGAGCAGTACTTC. Residues: CASFLVEGGEQYF.

The V call is TRBV7-2, the J call TRBJ2-7, with 7 bases aligning to TRBD1. The CDR3 spans 15 residues. CDR1 SGHTA and CDR2 FQGNSA come from the germline V gene. The V gene end was trimmed by 5 bases and the J gene end by 2 bases; junction bases not matched to a gene: 9. The CDR3 is CASSNHRGGAYEQYF. The CDR3 DNA reads TGTGCCAGCAGCAACCACAGGGGTGGAGCCTACGAGCAGTACTTC.

The chain uses TRBV10-2 and TRBJ2-2; TRBD2 is a possible D gene (5 bases). CDR1 and CDR2 from the germline V gene are WSHSY and SAAADI. There are 18 residues in the CDR3. Trimming removed 5 bases from V and 1 base from J, with 20 bases in between. For the CDR3, the DNA is TGCGCCAGCAGTCGACTATCCACAACCTCTAAGAACACCGGGGAGCTGTTTTTT. This translates into CASSRLSTTSKNTGELFF.

This clone has only one observation. The chain joins TRBV28 to TRBJ2-3; D possibly corresponds to TRBD1 (6 bases). CDR3 length equals 15 residues. CDR1 is MDHEN, CDR2 SYDVKM, per germline. Trimming pared 5 bases from V and 2 bases from J, leaving 14 bases between. Here the CDR3 DNA reads TGTGCCAGCAGTCGTGGGACACACCACACAGATACGCAGTATTTT. Translation: CASSRGTHHTDTQYF.

The chain links TRBV2 to TRBJ1-1; D is uncertain. Germline CDR1 SNHLY, CDR2 FYNNEI. This CDR3 has 14 residues. Trimming removed 6 bases from V and 4 bases from J, with 15 bases in between. CDR3 nucleotides: TGTGCCAGCAGCGAGGTTAGGGCGGGCACTGAAGCTTTCTTT. As protein: CASSEVRAGTEAFF.

A word on this clone: A junction boundary mismatches the germline segment, possibly from a read error. The chain carries TRBV7-2 and TRBJ1-1; D is perhaps TRBD1 (5 bases). Germline V lookup: CDR1 SGHTA, CDR2 FQGNSA. The CDR3 is 12 amino acids. The CDR3 loop reads CASSLDRTGAIF. In DNA form, the CDR3 reads TGTGCCAGCAGCTTAGATAGAACAGGAGCTATCTTT.

As DNA, the CDR3 is TGTGCCTGGAGCCCCGGGACAGTGCCCTACGAGCAGTACTTC. It specifies CAWSPGTVPYEQYF. V and J are TRBV30 and TRBJ2-7; 7 bases map to TRBD1. The germline gives CDR1 GTSNPN, CDR2 SVGIG (reference sequence). V was pared by 3 bases and J by 2 bases, with 7 bases of the junction left unmatched. The CDR3 covers 14 residues.

V gene TRBV29-1 combines with J gene TRBJ1-2, with TRBD1 as a possible D gene (6 bases). The germline V gene encodes CDR1 SQVTM and CDR2 ANQGSEA. The ends were cut back, 4 bases at V and 0 bases at J, with 12 bases in the middle. This CDR3 has 14 residues. The DNA of the CDR3 is TGCAGCGTTGTCACAGGGACGTCTAACTATGGCTACACCTTC. It encodes CSVVTGTSNYGYTF. The full variable domain, completed using reference TRBV29-1 and TRBJ1-2, is SAVISQKPSRDICQRGTSLTIQCQVDSQVTMMFWYRQQPGQSLTLIATANQGSEATYESGFVIDKFPISRPNLTFSTLTVSNMSPEDSSIYLCSVVTGTSNYGYTFGSGTRLTVV.

The chain couples TRBV28 to TRBJ1-1; the D is unclear. V dropped 2 bases and J dropped 5 bases, with 9 bases sitting between them. The CDR3 has 13 amino acids. Germline CDR1 reads MDHEN; CDR2 reads SYDVKM. CDR3 sequence: CASSLALRTEAFF. CDR3 in DNA: TGTGCCAGCAGTTTAGCCCTACGGACTGAAGCTTTCTTT.